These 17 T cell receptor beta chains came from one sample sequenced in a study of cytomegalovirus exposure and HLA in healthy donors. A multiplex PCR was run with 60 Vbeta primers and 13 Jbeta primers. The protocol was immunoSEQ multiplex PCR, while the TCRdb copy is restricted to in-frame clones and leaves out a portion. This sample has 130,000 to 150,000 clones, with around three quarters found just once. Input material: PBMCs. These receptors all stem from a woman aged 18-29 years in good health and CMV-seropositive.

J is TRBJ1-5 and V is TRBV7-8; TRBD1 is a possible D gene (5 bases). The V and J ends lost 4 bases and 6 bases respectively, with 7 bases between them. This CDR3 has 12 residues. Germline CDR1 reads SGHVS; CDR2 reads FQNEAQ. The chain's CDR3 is CASSSGLQPQHF. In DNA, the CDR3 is TGTGCCAGCAGCTCAGGGCTTCAGCCCCAGCATTTT.

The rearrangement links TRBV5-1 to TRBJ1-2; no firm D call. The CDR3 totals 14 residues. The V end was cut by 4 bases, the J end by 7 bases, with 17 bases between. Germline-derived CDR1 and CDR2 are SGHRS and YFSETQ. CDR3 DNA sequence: TGCGCCAGCAGCCCCGAGGGTAGCCTCGGTGGCTACACCTTC. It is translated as CASSPEGSLGGYTF.

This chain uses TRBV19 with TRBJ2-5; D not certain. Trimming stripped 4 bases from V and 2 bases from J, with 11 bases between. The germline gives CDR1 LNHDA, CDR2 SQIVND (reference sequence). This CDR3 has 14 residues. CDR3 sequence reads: CASSTRQVQETQYF. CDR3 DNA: TGTGCCAGTAGTACACGACAAGTACAAGAGACCCAGTACTTC.

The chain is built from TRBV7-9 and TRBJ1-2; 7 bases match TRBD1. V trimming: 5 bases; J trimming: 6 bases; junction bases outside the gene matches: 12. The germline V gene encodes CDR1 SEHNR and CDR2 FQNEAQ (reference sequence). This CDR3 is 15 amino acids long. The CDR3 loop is CASSRWDSPGNGYTF. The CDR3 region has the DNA TGTGCCAGCAGCCGATGGGACAGCCCCGGGAATGGCTACACCTTC. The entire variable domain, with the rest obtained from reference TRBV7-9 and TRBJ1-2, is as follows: DTGVSQNPRHKITKRGQNVTFRCDPISEHNRLYWYRQTLGQGPEFLTYFQNEAQLEKSRLLSDRFSAERPKGSFSTLEIQRTEQGDSAMYLCASSRWDSPGNGYTFGSGTRLTVV.

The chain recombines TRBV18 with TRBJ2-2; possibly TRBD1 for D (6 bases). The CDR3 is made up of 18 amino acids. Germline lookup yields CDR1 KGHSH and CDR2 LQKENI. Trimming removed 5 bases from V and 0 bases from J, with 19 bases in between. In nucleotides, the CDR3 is TGTGCCAGCTCATTACGCCCTACCGGGACACCGAACACCGGGGAGCTGTTTTTT. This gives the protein CASSLRPTGTPNTGELFF.

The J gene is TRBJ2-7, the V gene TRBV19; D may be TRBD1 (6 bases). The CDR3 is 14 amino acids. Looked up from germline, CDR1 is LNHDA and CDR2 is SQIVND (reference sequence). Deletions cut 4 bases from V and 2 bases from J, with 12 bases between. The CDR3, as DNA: TGTGCCAGTAGTACTCCGGGACAAGCCTACGAGCAGTACTTC. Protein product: CASSTPGQAYEQYF.

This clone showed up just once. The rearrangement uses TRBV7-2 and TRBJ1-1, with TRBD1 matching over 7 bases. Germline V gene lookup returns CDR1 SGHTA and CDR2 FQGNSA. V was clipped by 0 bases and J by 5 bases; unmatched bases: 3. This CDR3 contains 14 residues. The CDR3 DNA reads TGTGCCAGCAGCTTAGCGGGCAGGGGGACTGAAGCTTTCTTT. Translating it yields CASSLAGRGTEAFF. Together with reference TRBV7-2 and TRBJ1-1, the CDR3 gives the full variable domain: GAGVSQSPSNKVTEKGKDVELRCDPISGHTALYWYRQSLGQGLEFLIYFQGNSAPDKSGLPSDRFSAERTGGSVSTLTIQRTQQEDSAVYLCASSLAGRGTEAFFGQGTRLTVV.

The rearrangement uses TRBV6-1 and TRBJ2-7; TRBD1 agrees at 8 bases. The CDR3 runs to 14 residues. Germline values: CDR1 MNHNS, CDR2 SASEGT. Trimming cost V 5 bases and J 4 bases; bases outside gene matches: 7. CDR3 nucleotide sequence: TGTGCCAGCAGTCACATCGACAGGGGTTACGAGCAGTACTTC. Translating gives CASSHIDRGYEQYF.

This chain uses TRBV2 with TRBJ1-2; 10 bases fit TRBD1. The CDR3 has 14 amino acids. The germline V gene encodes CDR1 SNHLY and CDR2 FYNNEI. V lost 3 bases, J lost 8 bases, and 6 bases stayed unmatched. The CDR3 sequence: CASSERDRGWGYTF. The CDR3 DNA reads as TGTGCCAGCAGTGAGAGGGACAGGGGTTGGGGCTACACCTTC.

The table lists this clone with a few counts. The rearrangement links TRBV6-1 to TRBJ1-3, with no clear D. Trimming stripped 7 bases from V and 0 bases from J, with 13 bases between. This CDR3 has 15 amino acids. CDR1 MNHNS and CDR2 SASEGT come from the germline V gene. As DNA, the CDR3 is TGTGCCAGCATCCAGCAGGCGCGCTCTGGAAACACCATATATTTT. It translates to CASIQQARSGNTIYF.

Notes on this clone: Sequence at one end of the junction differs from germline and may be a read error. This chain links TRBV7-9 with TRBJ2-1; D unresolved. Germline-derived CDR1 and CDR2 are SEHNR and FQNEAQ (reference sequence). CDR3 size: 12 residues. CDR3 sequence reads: CSSSPGTLEQFF. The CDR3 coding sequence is TGTTCCAGCAGCCCCGGTACTCTTGAGCAGTTCTTC.

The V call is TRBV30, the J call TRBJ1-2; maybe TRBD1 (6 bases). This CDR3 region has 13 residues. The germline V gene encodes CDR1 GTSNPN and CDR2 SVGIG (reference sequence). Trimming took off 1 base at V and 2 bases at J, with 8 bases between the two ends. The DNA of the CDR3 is TGTGCCTGGAGTGGGGGACAAAACTATGGCTACACCTTC. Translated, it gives CAWSGGQNYGYTF.

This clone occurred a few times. The CDR3: CASSGRGREAAEAFF. CDR3 DNA: TGTGCCAGTAGTGGCCGAGGCAGGGAGGCCGCTGAAGCTTTCTTT. The rearrangement joins TRBV19 to TRBJ1-1, with D possibly TRBD1 on 5 matching bases. V dropped 5 bases and J dropped 6 bases, with 19 bases sitting between them. The CDR3 totals 15 residues. From germline, CDR1 is LNHDA and CDR2 SQIVND (reference sequence).

The CDR3 protein is CASSLSGVDGELFF. The CDR3 bases are TGTGCCAGCAGCTTAAGCGGGGTGGACGGGGAGCTGTTTTTT. This rearrangement joins TRBV7-2 to TRBJ2-2; 7 bases align to TRBD2. V shed 2 bases, J shed 7 bases, and the junction held 4 bases outside the gene matches. This CDR3 is built from 14 residues. In germline, CDR1 is SGHTA, CDR2 FQGNSA.

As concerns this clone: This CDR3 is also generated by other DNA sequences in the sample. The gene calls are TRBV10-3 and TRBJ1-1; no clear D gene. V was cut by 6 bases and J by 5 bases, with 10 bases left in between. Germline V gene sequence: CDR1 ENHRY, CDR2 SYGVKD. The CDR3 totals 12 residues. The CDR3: CAISAGRTEAFF. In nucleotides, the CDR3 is TGTGCCATCAGCGCGGGGAGGACTGAAGCTTTCTTT.

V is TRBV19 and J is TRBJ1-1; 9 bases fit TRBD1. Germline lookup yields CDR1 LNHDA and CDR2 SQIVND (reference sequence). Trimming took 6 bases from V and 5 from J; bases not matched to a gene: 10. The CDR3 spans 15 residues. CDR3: CASSSIGQGRTEAFF. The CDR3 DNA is TGTGCCAGTAGCTCAATAGGACAGGGGAGGACTGAAGCTTTCTTT.

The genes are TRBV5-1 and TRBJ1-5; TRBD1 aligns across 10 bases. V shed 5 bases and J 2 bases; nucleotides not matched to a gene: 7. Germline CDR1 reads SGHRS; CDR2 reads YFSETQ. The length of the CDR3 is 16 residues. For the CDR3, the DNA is TGCGCCAGCAGACCCGGGACAGGGGAGGGCAATCAGCCCCAGCATTTT. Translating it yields CASRPGTGEGNQPQHF.